A single sample gave rise to the 15 T cell receptor beta chains below, sequenced in a study of CD8 T cells in ankylosing spondylitis. MiXCR, run by TCRdb on the 5' RACE reads, gives a single entry per CDR3 protein. This table holds roughly 130,000 distinct CDR3 sequences, about 8% found once. The sample taken for sequencing was synovial fluid, either unsorted or a sorted T cell fraction (not recorded which). Receptors were obtained from a male donor with ankylosing spondylitis.

With regard to this clonotype: This sequence may be a read error, since a much larger clone differs from it by one base. The chain uses TRBV5-1 and TRBJ1-4; 9 positions match TRBD1. The CDR3 totals 16 residues. After removal of 4 bases from V and 8 bases from J, the junction contained 12 bases not matched to a gene. The germline gives CDR1 SGHRS, CDR2 YFSETQ. DNA for the CDR3: TGCGCCAGCAGCGTCCAGGGACAGGGAATGAGAGAAAAACTGTTTTTT. Protein: CASSVQGQGMREKLFF. Combining the CDR3 with reference TRBV5-1 and TRBJ1-4 gives the whole variable domain KAGVTQTPRYLIKTRGQQVTLSCSPISGHRSVSWYQQTPGQGLQFLFEYFSETQRNKGNFPGRFSGRQFSNSRSEMNVSTLELGDSALYLCASSVQGQGMREKLFFGSGTQLSVL.

The gene calls are TRBV3-1 and TRBJ1-5; D might be TRBD1 (5 bases). Germline V gene data show CDR1 as LGHDT and CDR2 as YNNKEL (reference sequence). The CDR3 has 13 amino acids. Trimming removed 4 bases from V and 4 bases from J, with 8 bases in between. The CDR3 region is CASSRGQNQPQHF. DNA for the CDR3: TGTGCCAGCAGCCGTGGACAAAATCAGCCCCAGCATTTT.

This sequence joins TRBV20-1 and TRBJ1-2, with a weak D call TRBD1 (5 bases). This CDR3 region has 15 residues. CDR1 and CDR2 (germline): DFQATT, SNEGSKA (reference sequence). The V end lost 0 bases, the J end lost 6 bases, and 17 bases lay between the germline ends. CDR3 sequence reads: CSARDSQGEVHGYTF. Here the CDR3 DNA reads TGCAGTGCTAGAGATTCCCAGGGTGAGGTGCATGGCTACACCTTC.

This clonotype was detected many times. The rearrangement links TRBV20-1 to TRBJ2-5; a weak D match, TRBD2 (6 bases). This CDR3 comprises 14 residues. Trimming removed 0 bases at V and 4 bases at J, with 12 bases between. The germline V gene has CDR1 DFQATT and CDR2 SNEGSKA (reference sequence). The CDR3 DNA reads as TGCAGTGCTAGAGATCCGGGGGTTGGAGAGACCCAGTACTTC. This encodes CSARDPGVGETQYF.

Ten or more counts support this clonotype. The chain employs TRBV5-1 and TRBJ1-1; D remains ambiguous. Trimming pared 4 bases from V and 1 base from J, leaving 11 bases between. CDR3 length: 14 amino acids. Germline-derived CDR1 and CDR2 are SGHRS and YFSETQ. This CDR3 reads CASSGQSGNTEAFF. For the CDR3, the DNA is TGCGCCAGCAGCGGGCAATCAGGGAACACTGAAGCTTTCTTT.

This clonotype was counted ten times or more. The chain uses TRBV5-1 and TRBJ1-1; TRBD1 aligns across 9 bases. The CDR3 loop spans 15 amino acids. Germline CDR1 reads SGHRS; CDR2 reads YFSETQ. J gave up 1 base and V 2 bases, and 3 bases lay outside the gene matches. The CDR3 sequence is CASSLRTGANTEAFF. The CDR3 bases are TGCGCCAGCAGCTTAAGGACAGGGGCGAACACTGAAGCTTTCTTT.

A few counts support this clonotype. V is TRBV4-1 and J is TRBJ2-6, with D perhaps TRBD1 or TRBD2 (5 bases each). Germline V gives CDR1 MGHRA, CDR2 YSYEKL. V lost 0 bases and J lost 5, with 11 bases in between. The CDR3 runs 16 residues. CDR3 sequence (DNA): TGCGCCAGCAGCCAAGATGCGAGGGGATGGGCCAACGTCCTGACTTTC. Its translation is CASSQDARGWANVLTF.

This clonotype was counted ten times or more. The chain has TRBV18 and TRBJ2-2; D is uncertain. CDR3 length: 16 residues. Germline V gene data show CDR1 as KGHSH and CDR2 as LQKENI. V shed 6 bases and J shed 2 bases, with 16 bases lying between them. CDR3 residues: CASSAKETFNTGELFF. CDR3 nucleotide sequence: TGTGCCAGCTCTGCCAAGGAGACTTTTAACACCGGGGAGCTGTTTTTT.

This clonotype turned up a few times. The J gene is TRBJ1-1, the V gene TRBV5-1; weak D call: TRBD1 (5 bases). From germline, CDR1 is SGHRS and CDR2 YFSETQ. This CDR3 spans 16 amino acids. V was pared by 5 bases and J by 1 base, with 18 bases between. The CDR3 spells CASRRGGGEENTEAFF. Written as DNA, the CDR3 is TGCGCCAGCAGGCGGGGGGGAGGGGAGGAGAACACTGAAGCTTTCTTT.

About this clonotype: The junction differs from germline at one of its ends, possibly a read error. This chain joins TRBV2 and TRBJ2-7; 7 nucleotides align to TRBD1. The CDR3 spans 15 residues. Germline CDR1 and CDR2: SNHLY and FYNNEI. In DNA, the CDR3 is TGTGCCAGCAGCGAAGAAGGGGACAGAGCCTACGAGCAGTACTTC. This translates into CASSEEGDRAYEQYF. Supplemented by reference TRBV2 and TRBJ2-7, the full variable domain reads EPEVTQTPSHQVTQMGQEVILRCVPISNHLYFYWYRQILGQKVEFLVSFYNNEISEKSEIFDDQFSVERPDGSNFTLKIRSTKLEDSAMYFCASSEEGDRAYEQYFGPGTRLTVT.

This chain uses TRBV18 with TRBJ2-1; 10 bases line up with TRBD2. The germline CDR1 and CDR2 sequences are KGHSH and LQKENI. Unmatched junction bases numbered 11, after V lost 6 bases and J lost 9 bases. There are 15 residues in the CDR3. The CDR3 here is CASSLAVAGGSEQFF. The DNA of the CDR3 is TGTGCCAGCTCCCTCGCCGTAGCGGGGGGAAGTGAGCAGTTCTTC.

This clonotype was picked up many times. The chain links TRBV9 to TRBJ2-3, with TRBD1 identical over 9 bases. Germline V gives CDR1 SGDLS, CDR2 YYNGEE. The CDR3 runs 17 residues. Germline trimming cut 3 bases from V and 4 bases from J; bases unmatched to any gene: 12. The CDR3 DNA reads TGTGCCAGCAGCGCCTCCCCCGGGACAGGGTGGTCAGATACGCAGTATTTT. It is translated as CASSASPGTGWSDTQYF.

This chain links TRBV6-6 with TRBJ2-5; no clear D gene. V lost 0 bases, J lost 5 bases, and 7 bases lay in between. Germline V gives CDR1 MNHNY, CDR2 SVGAGI (reference sequence). CDR3 size: 13 residues. The CDR3 coding sequence is TGTGCCAGCAGTTACTCGGAACGGGAGACCCAGTACTTC. Its protein product is CASSYSERETQYF.

This clonotype was seen repeatedly, ten times or more. This chain joins TRBV5-1 and TRBJ1-1; tentatively, D is TRBD1 (5 bases). V shed 3 bases and J shed 9 bases, with 18 bases lying between them. The germline V gene has CDR1 SGHRS and CDR2 YFSETQ. This CDR3 has 14 residues. CDR3 in amino acids: CASSSEWGRTQAFF. The CDR3 coding sequence is TGCGCCAGCAGCTCCGAGTGGGGAAGGACACAAGCTTTCTTT.

This clonotype was picked up a small number of times. The chain uses TRBV20-1 and TRBJ1-1; D may be TRBD1 (6 bases). Per germline, CDR1 DFQATT and CDR2 SNEGSKA (reference sequence). Between the trimmed V and J ends, which lost 4 bases and 7 bases, there was a span of 19 bases. CDR3 length equals 14 residues. CDR3 in DNA: TGCAGTGCTAACCCATTAACAGGACAGCTTGAAGCTTTCTTT. Its protein is CSANPLTGQLEAFF.